Listed below are T cell receptor beta chains from one sample, sequenced in a study of shared clonotypes between healthy human individuals. The assay was immunoSEQ multiplex PCR, and TCRdb's table has in-frame clones only and misses some. The table lists more than 2 million clones, approximately 94% of them singletons. The sample taken for sequencing was naive CD8+ T cells sorted from blood. All receptors derive from a young man in good health. Each CDR3 is given without its conserved first and last residue.

J gene	V gene	CDR3 length	CDR3 protein
TRBJ2-1	TRBV29-1	10	SVGLIYNEQF
TRBJ1-4	TRBV27	13	ASRPDTTTNEKLF
TRBJ2-7	TRBV19	11	ASSTTSVYEQY
TRBJ1-2	TRBV19	14	ASSPRDIRLGYGYT
TRBJ2-7	TRBV15	13	ATSRDRSTGYEQY
TRBJ1-1	TRBV4-3	13	ASSQLPGTGAEAF
TRBJ1-3	TRBV5-1	14	ASSLGTGGSGNTIY
TRBJ1-1	TRBV5-6	14	ASSLDGQNLNTEAF
TRBJ2-1	TRBV23-1	14	ASRTGTPHPYNEQF
TRBJ1-2	TRBV29-1	14	SATFDRGRRVGGYT
TRBJ2-7	TRBV6-5	13	ASSTGLAEHYEQY
TRBJ2-7	TRBV4-1	13	ASSQIRDSLDEQY
TRBJ2-7	TRBV14	13	ASSPWGRGPYEQY
TRBJ1-2	TRBV28	12	ASSLRGGGYGYT